A single sample is the source of the 10 T cell receptor beta chains below, sequenced in a study of blood T cell repertoires in COVID-19. The method was immunoSEQ multiplex PCR; TCRdb's version includes in-frame clones alone and lacks a portion of them. The sample shows 150,000 or so clones, about 83% of them seen only once. Sequenced material: peripheral blood. Every receptor here comes from a man aged 40-49 years who had recovered from COVID-19.

The chain recombines TRBV14 with TRBJ1-1; D perhaps matches TRBD1 (6 bases). Between the trimmed V and J ends, which lost 5 bases and 5 bases, there was a span of 18 bases. Germline CDR1 and CDR2: SGHDN and FVKESK. The CDR3 is 15 residues long. CDR3 sequence reads: CASSSRQALRTEAFF. The CDR3, as DNA: TGTGCCAGCAGCTCCCGACAGGCGCTGAGGACTGAAGCTTTCTTT.

The rearrangement joins TRBV19 to TRBJ1-2; tentative D call: TRBD1 (6 bases). The CDR3 totals 13 residues. The V end was cut by 6 bases, the J end by 4 bases, with 12 bases between. CDR1 and CDR2 from the germline V gene are LNHDA and SQIVND (reference sequence). CDR3 residues: CASSVTGVYGYTF. In DNA, the CDR3 is TGTGCCAGTAGCGTGACAGGCGTCTATGGCTACACCTTC.

The chain uses TRBV21-1 and TRBJ2-1; the table's D gene call, TRBD2, was not cross checked with the DNA. TRBV21-1 is classified as a pseudogene. This CDR3 has 18 residues. The CDR3 nucleotides are TGTGCCAGCAGCAAGATGGACCTGACTAGCGGAGGAAACAATGAGCAGTTCTTC. Protein sequence: CASSKMDLTSGGNNEQFF.

The chain has TRBV4-2 and TRBJ2-5; TRBD2 might be the D (6 bases). The CDR3 is 18 amino acids. Trimming took off 4 bases at V and 7 bases at J, with 28 bases between the two ends. The germline V gene has CDR1 LGHNA and CDR2 YNFKEQ. CDR3 residues: CASSLPRRAQLDGRTQYF. CDR3 sequence (DNA): TGTGCCAGCAGCCTGCCGAGGAGGGCACAACTGGACGGGAGGACCCAGTACTTC.

The chain uses TRBV12-3 or TRBV12-4 and TRBJ2-3; 8 positions agree with TRBD1. The CDR3 runs 12 residues. With V trimmed by 3 bases and J by 10 bases, 3 bases remained unmatched. DNA of the CDR3: TGTGCCAGCAGTTTGGACAGGGTGGCGCAGTATTTT. It codes for CASSLDRVAQYF.

V and J are TRBV11-3 and TRBJ2-7; unclear D gene. Trimming pared 0 bases from V and 3 bases from J, leaving 6 bases between. The CDR3 is made up of 13 amino acids. Germline V gene data show CDR1 as SGHNT and CDR2 as YENEEA. The CDR3 nucleotides read TGTGCCAGCAGCTTAGAACAGATCTACGAGCAGTACTTC. Its translation: CASSLEQIYEQYF.

About this clone itself: Other DNA sequences in the sample encode the same CDR3. Written as DNA, the CDR3 is TGTGCCAGCTCACCGACAGGGGACACCGGGGAGCTGTTTTTT. It specifies CASSPTGDTGELFF. The J gene is TRBJ2-2, the V gene TRBV18; the match to TRBD1 covers 8 bases. CDR1 KGHSH and CDR2 LQKENI come from the germline V gene. Trimming removed 3 bases from V and 3 bases from J; junction bases left unmatched: 0. The CDR3 runs to 14 residues.

The genes are TRBV7-2 and TRBJ1-1; D remains unclear. CDR1 SGHTA and CDR2 FQGNSA come from the germline V gene. The CDR3 contains 13 residues. The V and J ends lost 9 bases and 0 bases respectively, with 11 bases between them. CDR3 nucleotides: TGTGCCAGTCGGCAGGATATGAACACTGAAGCTTTCTTT. Protein: CASRQDMNTEAFF.

The chain combines TRBV5-6 with TRBJ1-3; no clear D. The CDR3 has 13 residues. Germline V CDR1 and CDR2: SGHDT, YYEEEE. Trimming stripped 5 bases from V and 4 bases from J, with 10 bases between. The CDR3 region is CASSIHSGNTIYF. CDR3 sequence (DNA): TGTGCCAGCAGTATACATTCGGGAAACACCATATATTTT.

This sequence joins TRBV11-3 and TRBJ2-1; perhaps TRBD2 as D (5 bases). The CDR3 covers 15 residues. CDR1 SGHNT and CDR2 YENEEA come from the germline V gene. Trimming took 1 base from V and 7 from J, leaving 14 bases between them. CDR3 in DNA: TGTGCCAGCAGCTTAGGCGGTTTCGGGAAGAATGAGCAGTTCTTC. Protein: CASSLGGFGKNEQFF.